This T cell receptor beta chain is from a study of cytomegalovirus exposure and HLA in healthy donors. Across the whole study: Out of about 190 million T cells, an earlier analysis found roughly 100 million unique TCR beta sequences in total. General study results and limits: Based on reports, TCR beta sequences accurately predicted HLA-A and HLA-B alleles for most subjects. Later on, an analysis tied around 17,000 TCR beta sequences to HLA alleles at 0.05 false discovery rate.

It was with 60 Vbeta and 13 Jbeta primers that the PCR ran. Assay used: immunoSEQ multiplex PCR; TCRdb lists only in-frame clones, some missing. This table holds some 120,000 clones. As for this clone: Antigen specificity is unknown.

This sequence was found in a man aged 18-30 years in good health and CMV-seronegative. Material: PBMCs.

The CDR3 nucleotides read TGTGCCATCAGTGACCTAGCGGGGGGGCCGTTAAATGAGCAGTTCTTC. Its translation: CAISDLAGGPLNEQFF. The rearrangement uses TRBV10-3 and TRBJ2-1; 12 bases are a match to TRBD2. Trimming cost V 3 bases and J 7 bases; bases outside gene matches: 7. There are 16 residues in the CDR3. Germline V gene sequence: CDR1 ENHRY, CDR2 SYGVKD.